Sequencing of this TCR beta chain was carried out in a study of regulatory T cells in long-lasting Graves disease. Study-wide background: Graves' patients (newly diagnosed) had been on antithyroid drugs under 3 months. Study-wide findings and caveats: With a few thousand shared public clonotypes, persistent patients exceeded new patients, who shared over 850. Persistent Graves' patients showed a TCR diversity that was lower than that of newly diagnosed ones.

Noted time point: newly diagnosed GD, antithyroid drugs for less than 3 months. PBMC-derived RNA was used for the TCR library. The CDR3 extends over 17 amino acids. Germline CDR1 reads SGHAT; CDR2 reads FQDESV (reference sequence). Trimming took 4 bases from V and 6 from J; bases not matched to a gene: 14. Arm-PCR of CDR3 regions and iRepertoire HTBI primers were used to build TCR beta libraries. TCRdb re-called the multiplex PCR reads through MiXCR, storing one row per CDR3 protein. Here the sample spans about 540,000 distinct CDR3 sequences, about 13% being singletons. Comments on this clonotype: Its target is not known.

The same data also contributed to another study, on T cells in Graves' hyperthyroidism and ophthalmopathy. That work adds: Uncontrolled infection, other autoimmune disease, pregnancy or lactation barred patients from enrollment.

The V gene is TRBV11-1, the J gene TRBJ2-2; 7 bases line up with TRBD2. Sequencing was performed on peripheral blood mononuclear cells (PBMCs), taken at new diagnosis, from a patient treated with antithyroid drugs. This TCR was sampled from a man younger than 40 with Graves disease. The CDR3 sequence: CASSSDPRLAQPGELFF. The CDR3 bases are TGTGCCAGCAGCTCGGATCCGCGACTAGCCCAACCCGGGGAGCTGTTTTTT. Based on the CDR3 plus reference TRBV11-1 and TRBJ2-2, the full variable domain is EAEVAQSPRYKITEKSQAVAFWCDPISGHATLYWYRQILGQGPELLVQFQDESVVDDSQLPKDRFSAERLKGVDSTLKIQPAELGDSAMYLCASSSDPRLAQPGELFFGEGSRLTVL.